The 22 T cell receptor beta chains below were found in one sample sequenced in a study of cytomegalovirus exposure and HLA in healthy donors (dated by TCRdb to about 2017). Library preparation used the immunoSEQ multiplex PCR assay. For the multiplex PCR, a mixture combining 60 forward primers for TCR Vbeta segments and 13 reverse primers for TCR Jbeta segments was used. Here the immuneACCESS table is served through TCRdb, limited to in-frame sequences with V and J called. Missing clones are a known gap in these copies; in checked studies unresolved V genes cover under half, and the rest lacks a known reason. The sample yields about 81,000 clones; 80% to 90% were counted once. Jointly, the top ten make up approximately 2.3% of the sample. The sequenced material came from PBMCs. These receptors originate from a man aged 18 to 29 in good health and CMV-seronegative.

The chain links TRBV27 to TRBJ1-2, with TRBD1 matching 8 bases. J was trimmed by 7 bases and V by 3 bases; bases with no gene match: 7. This CDR3 is 14 amino acids long. CDR1 is MNHEY, CDR2 SMNVEV, per germline (reference sequence). CDR3 region: CASSFSRGPGGYTF. Written as DNA, the CDR3 is TGTGCCAGCAGTTTCAGCAGGGGGCCGGGTGGCTACACCTTC.

The count of this clone is one. CDR3 protein: CASSLVRGGEQYF. The CDR3, as DNA: TGCGCCAGCAGCTTGGTTAGAGGGGGCGAGCAGTACTTC. The rearrangement uses TRBV5-1 and TRBJ2-7, with D possibly matching TRBD1 (6 bases). Trimming removed 0 bases from V and 6 bases from J, with 10 bases in between. Germline V CDR1 and CDR2: SGHRS, YFSETQ. The CDR3 has 13 amino acids.

The chain combines TRBV5-1 with TRBJ2-2, with TRBD2 matching over 9 bases. The CDR3 contains 17 residues. V trimming: 1 base; J trimming: 5 bases; junction bases outside the gene matches: 9. CDR1 is SGHRS and CDR2 is YFSETQ in the germline V gene. The CDR3 sequence is CASSLPYGGRGTGELFF. DNA of the CDR3: TGCGCCAGCAGCTTGCCCTATGGCGGGAGGGGAACCGGGGAGCTGTTTTTT.

V and J are TRBV7-2 and TRBJ1-1; the D is unclear. The CDR3 extends over 14 amino acids. Germline V gene lookup returns CDR1 SGHTA and CDR2 FQGNSA. V was cut by 1 base and J by 1 base, with 7 bases left in between. DNA for the CDR3: TGTGCCAGCAGCTTAGTTCCTAGGAACACTGAAGCTTTCTTT. This sequence encodes CASSLVPRNTEAFF.

CDR3 residues: CASSVRTGTGGAGELFF. DNA of the CDR3: TGTGCCAGCAGCGTACGGACCGGGACAGGGGGGGCCGGGGAGCTGTTTTTT. This chain connects TRBV11-2 to TRBJ2-2; TRBD1 agrees at 11 bases. The V and J ends lost 5 bases and 6 bases, in that order; junction bases with no gene match: 11. The CDR3 has 17 amino acids. CDR1 SGHAT and CDR2 FQNNGV come from the germline V gene.

Concerning this clone itself: One end of the junction varies from germline; a read error may be responsible. Other DNA variants within this sample encode the same CDR3. The chain has TRBV27 and TRBJ1-6; D is unclear. This CDR3 is 13 amino acids long. Germline lookup yields CDR1 MNHEY and CDR2 SMNVEV (reference sequence). CDR3 amino acids: CASSFQYNSPLHF. CDR3 in DNA: TGTGCTAGCAGTTTTCAGTATAATTCACCCCTCCACTTT.

V is TRBV7-8 and J is TRBJ2-1, with TRBD2 matching over 8 bases. The CDR3 spans 21 residues. V lost 1 base, J lost 0 bases, and 17 bases stayed unmatched. Looked up from germline, CDR1 is SGHVS and CDR2 is FQNEAQ. The CDR3 region is CASSLGIGVAGGLSSYNEQFF. Here the CDR3 DNA reads TGTGCCAGCAGCTTAGGGATCGGGGTTGCGGGAGGCCTGAGCTCCTACAATGAGCAGTTCTTC.

The sample holds one count of this clone. The chain combines TRBV4-1 with TRBJ2-5, with D tentatively TRBD2 (5 bases). This CDR3 comprises 13 residues. Trimming took 6 bases from V and 0 from J, leaving 8 bases between them. Germline CDR1 reads MGHRA; CDR2 reads YSYEKL. This CDR3 reads CASSRGNQETQYF. The CDR3 coding sequence is TGCGCCAGCAGTCGGGGAAACCAAGAGACCCAGTACTTC.

The V gene is TRBV14, the J gene TRBJ2-7; possible D gene TRBD1, 5 bases. This CDR3 is built from 14 residues. CDR1 and CDR2 (germline): SGHDN, FVKESK. V lost 1 base to trimming and J lost 2 bases, with 9 bases between them. The CDR3 protein is CASSQVLGAYEQYF. In DNA form, the CDR3 reads TGTGCCAGCAGCCAAGTGTTAGGGGCCTACGAGCAGTACTTC.

The table lists this clone with a count of one. The rearrangement joins TRBV7-3 to TRBJ2-3; TRBD2 agrees at 10 bases. Germline CDR1 reads SGHTA; CDR2 reads FQGTGA. Trimming cost V 2 bases and J 3 bases; bases outside gene matches: 2. The CDR3 covers 15 residues. The DNA of the CDR3 is TGTGCCAGCAGCTTAGTAGCGGGAGGTACAGATACGCAGTATTTT. Translation: CASSLVAGGTDTQYF.

The chain links TRBV5-1 to TRBJ2-3; D not resolved. Germline loops: CDR1 SGHRS, CDR2 YFSETQ. The length of the CDR3 is 14 residues. Trimming removed 4 bases at V and 0 bases at J, with 9 bases between. The CDR3 loop is CASSTSTSTDTQYF. The DNA for the CDR3 is TGCGCCAGCAGCACCTCTACTAGCACAGATACGCAGTATTTT.

The chain links TRBV19 to TRBJ1-5, with TRBD1 matching over 9 bases. The junction had 9 bases not matched to a gene; V was cut back by 7 bases and J by 5 bases. CDR3 length: 15 amino acids. Germline V gene sequence: CDR1 LNHDA, CDR2 SQIVND (reference sequence). The CDR3: CASTPWGTGYQPQHF. Here the CDR3 DNA reads TGTGCCAGTACCCCTTGGGGGACAGGGTATCAGCCCCAGCATTTT.

The chain couples TRBV11-2 to TRBJ2-7; 10 nucleotides align to TRBD2. Germline-derived CDR1 and CDR2 are SGHAT and FQNNGV. Germline trimming cut 5 bases from V and 3 bases from J; bases unmatched to any gene: 10. The CDR3 consists of 16 residues. CDR3 loop: CASSMNLAGEIYEQYF. CDR3 DNA sequence: TGTGCCAGCAGCATGAATCTAGCGGGAGAAATCTACGAGCAGTACTTC.

This clone was observed a few times. The CDR3: CASSPPGAGNEQFF. CDR3 DNA sequence: TGTGCCAGCAGCCCACCCGGAGCGGGGAATGAGCAGTTCTTC. The V and J genes are TRBV7-9 and TRBJ2-1, with 7 bases matching TRBD2. Germline loops: CDR1 SEHNR, CDR2 FQNEAQ (reference sequence). The trim removed 5 bases at V and 7 bases at J, leaving 8 bases unmatched. The CDR3 runs to 14 residues.

This clone has only one observation. The V and J genes are TRBV7-2 and TRBJ2-5, with TRBD1 matching 7 bases. Gene TRBJ2-7 matches the end of the DNA better, so the J call may be wrong. The CDR3 has 15 residues. Germline CDR1 and CDR2: SGHTA and FQGNSA. CDR3 in amino acids: CASSKMTGSSYEQYF. CDR3 bases: TGTGCCAGCAGCAAAATGACAGGGAGCTCCTACGAGCAGTACTTC.

V is TRBV18 and J is TRBJ1-1, with TRBD1 identical over 12 bases. This CDR3 is built from 15 residues. Germline V lookup: CDR1 KGHSH, CDR2 LQKENI. The trim removed 4 bases at V and 2 bases at J, leaving 2 bases unmatched. In DNA form, the CDR3 reads TGTGCCAGCTCACTGGGACAGGGGGCAAACACTGAAGCTTTCTTT. Its translation is CASSLGQGANTEAFF.

This clone was counted once. This chain links TRBV30 with TRBJ2-6, with TRBD2 identical over 13 bases. The germline V gene has CDR1 GTSNPN and CDR2 SVGIG (reference sequence). This CDR3 contains 18 residues. The V segment lost 2 bases and the J segment 3 bases; nucleotides outside the gene matches: 7. The CDR3 spells CAWSPGLAGVIGANVLTF. Written as DNA, the CDR3 is TGTGCCTGGAGTCCTGGACTAGCGGGAGTGATTGGGGCCAACGTCCTGACTTTC.

The chain's CDR3 is CASSLSVSNQPQHF. CDR3 DNA: TGCGCCAGCAGCTTAAGCGTAAGCAATCAGCCCCAGCATTTT. This chain connects TRBV4-1 to TRBJ1-5; D call uncertain. The germline V gene encodes CDR1 MGHRA and CDR2 YSYEKL. There are 14 residues in the CDR3. The germline V and J ends were trimmed by 5 bases and 1 base, with 9 bases remaining between them.

The chain combines TRBV7-2 with TRBJ2-7; TRBD2 matches at 7 bases. Per the germline V gene, CDR1 is SGHTA and CDR2 is FQGNSA. V shed 5 bases and J 4 bases; nucleotides not matched to a gene: 8. The CDR3 contains 14 residues. CDR3 protein: CASSTSVGPYEQYF. CDR3 DNA: TGTGCCAGCAGCACTAGCGTGGGACCTTACGAGCAGTACTTC.

The V and J genes are TRBV5-4 and TRBJ1-1, with TRBD1 matching over 10 bases. The CDR3 contains 15 residues. Germline CDR1 SGHNT, CDR2 YYREEE (reference sequence). With V trimmed by 5 bases and J by 2 bases, 6 bases remained unmatched. For the CDR3, the DNA is TGTGCCAGCAGTTTGACAGGGGGCTCTAACACTGAAGCTTTCTTT. As protein: CASSLTGGSNTEAFF. The complete variable domain, with remaining parts taken from reference TRBV5-4 and TRBJ1-1, reads ETGVTQSPTHLIKTRGQQVTLRCSSQSGHNTVSWYQQALGQGPQFIFQYYREEENGRGNFPPRFSGLQFPNYSSELNVNALELDDSALYLCASSLTGGSNTEAFFGQGTRLTVV.

The count of this clone is one. V and J are TRBV5-1 and TRBJ2-7; TRBD1 matches 7 bases. The V and J ends lost 4 bases and 12 bases, in that order; junction bases with no gene match: 7. CDR1 SGHRS and CDR2 YFSETQ come from the germline V gene. CDR3 length: 11 residues. CDR3 nucleotides: TGCGCCAGCAGCCCCGGACAGGTTTGGTACTTC. Encoded protein: CASSPGQVWYF.

This clone was found once. The chain combines TRBV2 with TRBJ1-6; D is unresolved. Germline assignment: CDR1 SNHLY and CDR2 FYNNEI. With 3 bases removed from V and 1 base from J, the gap between germline ends came to 13 bases. CDR3 length equals 17 residues. The CDR3 is CASSDLETISYNSPLHF. The CDR3 coding sequence is TGTGCCAGCAGTGATCTCGAGACAATATCCTATAATTCACCCCTCCACTTT.